This T cell receptor beta chain is from a study of cytomegalovirus exposure and HLA in healthy donors. On the study more broadly: From donors who were HLA-typed, an early data release held 80 million or so unique TCRs.

Primers included in the PCR were 60 Vbeta and 13 Jbeta primers. Sequencing used immunoSEQ multiplex PCR; TCRdb keeps in-frame clones, though not all of them. Here the sample spans about 200,000 clones, approximately 78% being singletons. The clonotype comes from a male donor in good health and CMV-seronegative. Sequenced input: PBMCs.

The CDR3: CASSSRTTAVPYF. CDR3 in DNA: TGCGCCAGCAGTTCCCGGACTACCGCCGTACCGTACTTC. This chain uses TRBV5-1 with TRBJ2-5, with D maybe TRBD2 (6 bases). The V gene lost 5 bases and the J gene lost 13 bases, with 21 bases spanning the gap. Per germline, CDR1 SGHRS and CDR2 YFSETQ. This CDR3 contains 13 residues.